These 9 T cell receptor beta chains originate from one sample sequenced in a study of T-cell reconstitution after alpha-beta-depleted transplantation in children. As it was prepared, the TCRbeta library received unique molecular identifiers. Via MiXCR, TCRdb re-called the PCR reads, giving one row per CDR3 protein. The table has 190,000 or so distinct CDR3 sequences, roughly 7.5% seen once. The starting material was PBMCs from the stem cell graft donor, obtained from the stem cell graft. The receptors come from a human donor who donated a stem cell graft to a child with Wiskott-Aldrich syndrome.

This clonotype was found many times. The chain uses TRBV6-5 and TRBJ2-7; a weak D match, TRBD1 (6 bases). The CDR3 spans 17 residues. Trimming pared 6 bases from V and 4 bases from J, leaving 25 bases between. Germline CDR1 is MNHEY and CDR2 is SVGAGI. The CDR3 spells CASSRVVRGYRGYEQYF. The CDR3 region has the DNA TGTGCCAGCAGCCGAGTCGTGAGGGGGTACCGGGGATACGAGCAGTACTTC.

This clonotype was recorded many times. V is TRBV3-1 and J is TRBJ2-3, with unresolved D. V was clipped by 2 bases and J by 0 bases, with 12 bases between them. From germline, CDR1 is LGHDT and CDR2 YNNKEL (reference sequence). There are 16 residues in the CDR3. CDR3 sequence: CASSQRRLLSTDTQYF. The CDR3 DNA reads TGTGCCAGCAGCCAACGGCGGCTTCTCAGCACAGATACGCAGTATTTT.

This clonotype showed up just a few times. V usage is TRBV6-2 or TRBV6-3 and J usage is TRBJ2-1, with 7 bases lining up with TRBD2. The CDR3 spans 18 residues. V lost 0 bases to trimming and J lost 5 bases; unmatched junction nucleotides: 13. Germline V gene data show CDR1 as MNHEY and CDR2 as SVGEGT. CDR3 residues: CASSYSVGGWPLNNEQFF. As DNA, the CDR3 is TGTGCCAGCAGTTACTCTGTGGGGGGGTGGCCCCTAAACAATGAGCAGTTCTTC.

The table lists this clonotype with many counts. The genes are TRBV27 and TRBJ1-3; the D is unclear. Germline CDR1 reads MNHEY; CDR2 reads SMNVEV (reference sequence). This CDR3 comprises 15 residues. The V end lost 4 bases, the J end lost 0 bases, and 10 bases lay between the germline ends. The CDR3 nucleotides are TGTGCCAGCAGTTCGCGCCCGAGCTCTGGAAACACCATATATTTT. Translation gives CASSSRPSSGNTIYF.

Turning to this clonotype: This may arise from a read error, as a much more abundant clone is one base away. CDR3 nucleotides: TGTGCCAGCAGCTCCCCCGCCTACGAGCAGTACTTC. Its translation: CASSSPAYEQYF. The chain recombines TRBV5-6 with TRBJ2-7; D is ambiguous. The V end lost 3 bases, the J end lost 2 bases, and 6 bases lay between the germline ends. CDR3 length: 12 amino acids. Germline V CDR1 and CDR2: SGHDT, YYEEEE.

Many counts were recorded for this clonotype. The chain has TRBV5-6 and TRBJ2-5, with D unresolved. The V gene's germline CDR1 is SGHDT and CDR2 YYEEEE. This CDR3 has 11 amino acids. The V end was cut by 2 bases, the J end by 7 bases, with 6 bases between. This CDR3 is CASSFLGTQYF. As DNA, the CDR3 is TGTGCCAGCAGCTTTTTAGGGACCCAGTACTTC.

This clonotype was observed a few times. The chain recombines TRBV6-2 or TRBV6-3 with TRBJ2-7; TRBD2 matches at 9 bases. The V gene's germline CDR1 is MNHEY and CDR2 SVGEGT. The CDR3 runs 15 residues. The trim removed 2 bases at V and 5 bases at J, leaving 7 bases unmatched. The CDR3 reads CASSYRGTSPDEQYF. CDR3 nucleotides: TGTGCCAGCAGTTACCGAGGGACTAGCCCGGACGAGCAGTACTTC.

This clonotype occurred many times. This chain uses TRBV29-1 with TRBJ1-2, with D hard to call. Trimming shortened V by 5 bases and J by 0 bases, and 13 bases separated the two germline ends. This CDR3 has 14 residues. Germline CDR1 SQVTM, CDR2 ANQGSEA. As DNA, the CDR3 is TGCAGCGTTAGGTCAGCTGACACTAACTATGGCTACACCTTC. Encoded protein: CSVRSADTNYGYTF. The full variable domain, in which reference TRBV29-1 and TRBJ1-2 provide the parts outside the CDR3, is SAVISQKPSRDICQRGTSLTIQCQVDSQVTMMFWYRQQPGQSLTLIATANQGSEATYESGFVIDKFPISRPNLTFSTLTVSNMSPEDSSIYLCSVRSADTNYGYTFGSGTRLTVV.

This clonotype was counted at least ten times. J is TRBJ1-2 and V is TRBV20-1; D unclear. V gave up 0 bases and J gave up 6 bases, with 20 bases separating them. Germline V gene sequence: CDR1 DFQATT, CDR2 SNEGSKA (reference sequence). The CDR3 spans 16 residues. CDR3 in amino acids: CSARDTSGQERNGYTF. The CDR3 DNA is TGCAGTGCTAGAGATACTTCCGGGCAGGAGAGGAATGGCTACACCTTC.